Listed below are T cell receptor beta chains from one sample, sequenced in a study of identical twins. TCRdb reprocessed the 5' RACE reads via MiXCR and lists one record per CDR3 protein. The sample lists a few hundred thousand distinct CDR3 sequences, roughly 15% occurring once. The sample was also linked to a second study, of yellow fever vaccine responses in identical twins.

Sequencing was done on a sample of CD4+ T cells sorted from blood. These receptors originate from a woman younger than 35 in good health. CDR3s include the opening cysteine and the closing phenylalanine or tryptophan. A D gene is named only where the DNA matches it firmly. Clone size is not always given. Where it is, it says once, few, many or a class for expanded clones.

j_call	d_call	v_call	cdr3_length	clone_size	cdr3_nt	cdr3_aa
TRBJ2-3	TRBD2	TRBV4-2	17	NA	TGTGCCAGCAGCCAAGATTTAGGAGCGGGGGGTGGAGATACGCAGTATTTT	CASSQDLGAGGGDTQYF
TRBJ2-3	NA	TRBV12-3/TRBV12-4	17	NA	TGTGCCAGCAGGACCGGGATTGGCAGCGGAGGCACAGATACGCAGTATTTT	CASRTGIGSGGTDTQYF
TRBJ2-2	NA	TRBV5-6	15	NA	TGTGCCAGCAGCTTTCCGGGGGTGGACACCGGGGAGCTGTTTTTT	CASSFPGVDTGELFF
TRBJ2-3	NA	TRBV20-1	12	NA	TGCAGTGCTAGAGTAGTCGACGATACGCAGTATTTT	CSARVVDDTQYF
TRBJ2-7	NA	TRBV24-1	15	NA	TGTGCCACCAGCCTCAGGGGGGGCAGAGCCTACGAGCAGTACTTC	CATSLRGGRAYEQYF
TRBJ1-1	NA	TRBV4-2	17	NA	TGTGCCAGCAGCCCGGAGCCCATGCAGGGGCAAGGGACTGAAGCTTTCTTT	CASSPEPMQGQGTEAFF
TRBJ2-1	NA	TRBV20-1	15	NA	TGCAGTGCTAGGGGCGCGGAATGGTCCTACAATGAGCAGTTCTTC	CSARGAEWSYNEQFF
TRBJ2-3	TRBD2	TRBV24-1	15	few	TGTGCCACCAGTCATCTAGCGGGAGGTTCAGATACGCAGTATTTT	CATSHLAGGSDTQYF
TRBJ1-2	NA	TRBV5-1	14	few	TGCGCCAGCAGCCAATCTACACAGGGTTCCGGCTACATCTTC	CASSQSTQGSGYIF
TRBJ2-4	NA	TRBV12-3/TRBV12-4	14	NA	TGTGCCAGCAGACCACAGGCCTCCGGGGACATTCAGTACTTC	CASRPQASGDIQYF
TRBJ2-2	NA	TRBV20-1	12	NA	TGCAGTGCTAGAGACCAGCCCGGGGAGCTGTTTTTT	CSARDQPGELFF
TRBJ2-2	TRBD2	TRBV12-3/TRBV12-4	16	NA	TGTGCCAGCAGTTTATTGGCGGGAGGGCCTTCCGGGGAGCTGTTTTTT	CASSLLAGGPSGELFF
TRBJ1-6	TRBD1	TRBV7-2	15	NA	TGTGCCAGCAGAATACAGGGGGCGAAGAATTCACCCCTCCACTTT	CASRIQGAKNSPLHF
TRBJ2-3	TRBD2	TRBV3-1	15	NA	TGTGCCAGCAGGACGGGAGGGAGTGGAGCAGATACGCAGTATTTT	CASRTGGSGADTQYF
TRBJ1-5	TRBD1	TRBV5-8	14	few	TGTGCCAGCAGCTTTCAGGGGGCAGCTCAGCCCCAGCATTTT	CASSFQGAAQPQHF
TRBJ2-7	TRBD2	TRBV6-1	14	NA	TGTGCCAGCAGTGAGGGAGGGAGTCGTTACGAGCAGTACTTC	CASSEGGSRYEQYF
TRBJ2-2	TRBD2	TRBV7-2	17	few	TGTGCCAGCAGCTTGTTTTCCGGGGGAGGGCTGACCGGGGAGCTGTTTTTT	CASSLFSGGGLTGELFF
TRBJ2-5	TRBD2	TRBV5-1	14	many	TGCGCCAGCAGCATTAGCGGGACACAAGAGACCCAGTACTTC	CASSISGTQETQYF
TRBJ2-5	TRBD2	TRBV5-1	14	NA	TGCGCCAGCAGGCTAGCGGGGGTACGGGAGACCCAGTACTTC	CASRLAGVRETQYF
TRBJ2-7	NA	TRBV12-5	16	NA	TGTGCTAGTGGTTTGGGCGGTAAGGCAGGGAGCCACGAGCAGTACTTC	CASGLGGKAGSHEQYF
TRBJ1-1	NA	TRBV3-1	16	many	TGTGCCAGCAGCCAAGAAAACAGCAACATGAACACTGAAGCTTTCTTT	CASSQENSNMNTEAFF
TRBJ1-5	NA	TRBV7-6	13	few	TGTGCCAGCAGCTTTAACAGATATCAGCCCCAGCATTTT	CASSFNRYQPQHF
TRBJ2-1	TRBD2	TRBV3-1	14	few	TGTGCCAGCAGACCCAGCGGCGGGGGGGATGAGCAGTTCTTC	CASRPSGGGDEQFF
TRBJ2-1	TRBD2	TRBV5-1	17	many	TGCGCCAGCAGCTTGGTCTCCCCGGGACTAGGTCCCTATGAGCAGTTCTTC	CASSLVSPGLGPYEQFF
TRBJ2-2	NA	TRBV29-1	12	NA	TGCAGCGCTGAGAGGGTCGCCGGGGAGCTGTTTTTT	CSAERVAGELFF
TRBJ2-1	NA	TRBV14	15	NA	TGTGCCAGCACCCCGGTCAGGGGAGTTCAAGATGAGCAGTTCTTC	CASTPVRGVQDEQFF
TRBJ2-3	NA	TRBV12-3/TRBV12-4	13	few	TGTGCCAGCAAGGCCCCAGGGGCAGATACGCAGTATTTT	CASKAPGADTQYF
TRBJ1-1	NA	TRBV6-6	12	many	TGTGCCAGCAGTTTACTGAACACTGAAGCTTTCTTT	CASSLLNTEAFF
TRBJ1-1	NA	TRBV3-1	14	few	TGTGCCAGCAGCCAGGGGACGGTTAGCACTGAAGCTTTCTTT	CASSQGTVSTEAFF
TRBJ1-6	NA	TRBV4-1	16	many	TGCGCCAGCAGCCCTGGGGTTGTTGCCTATAATTCACCCCTCCACTTT	CASSPGVVAYNSPLHF
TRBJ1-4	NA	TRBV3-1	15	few	TGTGCCAGCAGCCAAGACGGCAGGGGAAATGAAAAACTGTTTTTT	CASSQDGRGNEKLFF
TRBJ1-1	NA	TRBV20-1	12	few	TGCAGTACCAGCGGGAGGAACACTGAAGCTTTCTTT	CSTSGRNTEAFF
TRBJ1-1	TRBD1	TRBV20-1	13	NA	TGCAGTGCTAGATCGGACAGGGTCACTGAAGCTTTCTTT	CSARSDRVTEAFF
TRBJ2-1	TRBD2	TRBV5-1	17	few	TGCGCCAGCAGCCTGGGACTAGCGGGAGTATCCTACAATGAGCAGTTCTTC	CASSLGLAGVSYNEQFF
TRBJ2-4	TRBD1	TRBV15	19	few	TGTGCCACCAGCAGAGACACCGGGACAGTAAACAAAGCCAAAAACATTCAGTACTTC	CATSRDTGTVNKAKNIQYF
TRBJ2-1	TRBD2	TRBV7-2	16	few	TGTGCCAGCAGCTGGGGACTAGCGGGGGGGCTCAATGAGCAGTTCTTC	CASSWGLAGGLNEQFF
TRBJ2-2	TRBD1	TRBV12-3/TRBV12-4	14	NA	TGTGCCAGCAGGGGGACAGGGGCCACCGGGGAGCTGTTTTTT	CASRGTGATGELFF
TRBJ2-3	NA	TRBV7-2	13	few	TGTGCCAGCAGCTTAGGTATCGGGGGTACGCAGTATTTT	CASSLGIGGTQYF
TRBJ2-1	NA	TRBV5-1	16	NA	TGCGCCAGCAGCTCCCCACGGGGTGCTCCGTACAATGAGCAGTTCTTC	CASSSPRGAPYNEQFF
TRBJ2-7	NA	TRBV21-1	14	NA	TGTGCCAGCAGGATTAGCGGGGCCTCCTACGAGCAGTACTTC	CASRISGASYEQYF
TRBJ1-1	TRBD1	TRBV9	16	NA	TGTGCCAGCAGCGTAGGGACAGGGGGCGGCGTTACTGAAGCTTTCTTT	CASSVGTGGGVTEAFF
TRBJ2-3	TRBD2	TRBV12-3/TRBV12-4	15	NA	TGTGCCAGCAGTTTAGTAGCGGGACGCCCAGATACGCAGTATTTT	CASSLVAGRPDTQYF
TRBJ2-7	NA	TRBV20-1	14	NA	TGCAGTGCCCGGGACATCCCATCTAGTCGCGAGCAGTACTTC	CSARDIPSSREQYF